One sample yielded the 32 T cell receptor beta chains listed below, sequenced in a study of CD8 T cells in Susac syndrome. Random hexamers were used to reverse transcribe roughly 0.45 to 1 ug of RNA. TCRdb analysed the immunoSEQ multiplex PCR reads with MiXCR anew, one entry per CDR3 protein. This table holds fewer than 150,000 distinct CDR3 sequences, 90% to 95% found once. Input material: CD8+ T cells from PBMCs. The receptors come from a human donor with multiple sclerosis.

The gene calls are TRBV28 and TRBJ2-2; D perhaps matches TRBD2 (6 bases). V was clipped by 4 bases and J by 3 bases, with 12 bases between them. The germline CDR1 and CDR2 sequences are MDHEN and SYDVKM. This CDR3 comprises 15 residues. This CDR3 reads CASSSTSRYTGELFF. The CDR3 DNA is TGTGCCAGCAGTTCTACTAGCCGCTACACCGGGGAGCTGTTTTTT.

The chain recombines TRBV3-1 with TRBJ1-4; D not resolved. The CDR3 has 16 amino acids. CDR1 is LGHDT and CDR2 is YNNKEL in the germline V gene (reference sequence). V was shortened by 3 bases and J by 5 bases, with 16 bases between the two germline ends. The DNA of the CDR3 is TGTGCCAGCAGCCACCTCGGTGGGCTGGTAAATGAAAAACTGTTTTTT. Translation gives CASSHLGGLVNEKLFF.

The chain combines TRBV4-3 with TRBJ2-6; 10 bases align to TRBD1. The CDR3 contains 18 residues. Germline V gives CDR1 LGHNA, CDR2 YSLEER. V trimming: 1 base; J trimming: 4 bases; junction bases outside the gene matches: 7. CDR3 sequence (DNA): TGCGCCAGCAGCCAAGTGGACAGGGGGTTAAGAGGGGCCAACGTCCTGACTTTC. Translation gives CASSQVDRGLRGANVLTF.

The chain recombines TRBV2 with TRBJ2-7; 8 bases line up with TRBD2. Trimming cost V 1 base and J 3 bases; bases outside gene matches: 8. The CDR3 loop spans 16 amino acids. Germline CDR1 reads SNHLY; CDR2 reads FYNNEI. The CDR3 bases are TGTGCCAGCAGTGAAGGACGGGAGGGCCTACACTACGAGCAGTACTTC. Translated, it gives CASSEGREGLHYEQYF. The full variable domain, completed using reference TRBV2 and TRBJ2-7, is EPEVTQTPSHQVTQMGQEVILRCVPISNHLYFYWYRQILGQKVEFLVSFYNNEISEKSEIFDDQFSVERPDGSNFTLKIRSTKLEDSAMYFCASSEGREGLHYEQYFGPGTRLTVT.

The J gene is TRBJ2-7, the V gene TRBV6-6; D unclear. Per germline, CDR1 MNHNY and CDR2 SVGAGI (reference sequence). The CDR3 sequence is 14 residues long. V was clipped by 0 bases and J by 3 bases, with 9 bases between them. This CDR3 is CASSYSSHFYEQYF. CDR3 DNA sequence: TGTGCCAGCAGTTACTCGTCACACTTCTACGAGCAGTACTTC.

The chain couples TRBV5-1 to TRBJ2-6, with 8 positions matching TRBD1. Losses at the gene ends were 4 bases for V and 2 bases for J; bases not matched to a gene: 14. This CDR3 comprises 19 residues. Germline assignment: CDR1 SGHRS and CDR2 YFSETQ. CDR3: CASSQRQGIIITGANVLTF. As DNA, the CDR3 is TGCGCCAGCAGCCAACGACAGGGGATAATCATTACTGGGGCCAACGTCCTGACTTTC.

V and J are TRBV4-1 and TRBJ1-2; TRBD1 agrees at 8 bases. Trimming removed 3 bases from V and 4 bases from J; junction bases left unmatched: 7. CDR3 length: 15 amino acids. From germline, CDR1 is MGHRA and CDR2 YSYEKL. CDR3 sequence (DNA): TGCGCCAGCAGCCATATGACAGGGGAGAGCTATGGCTACACCTTC. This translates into CASSHMTGESYGYTF.

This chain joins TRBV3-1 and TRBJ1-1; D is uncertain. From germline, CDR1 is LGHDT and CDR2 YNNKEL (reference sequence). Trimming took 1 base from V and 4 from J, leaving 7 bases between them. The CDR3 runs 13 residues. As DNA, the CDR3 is TGTGCCAGCAGCCAAGGGGTGAGCACTGAAGCTTTCTTT. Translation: CASSQGVSTEAFF.

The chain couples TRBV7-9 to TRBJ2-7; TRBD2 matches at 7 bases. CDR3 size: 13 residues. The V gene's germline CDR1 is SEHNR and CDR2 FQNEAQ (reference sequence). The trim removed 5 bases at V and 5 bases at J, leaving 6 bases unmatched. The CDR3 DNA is TGTGCCAGCAGCCGGGAGGACGCCCACGAGCAGTACTTC. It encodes CASSREDAHEQYF.

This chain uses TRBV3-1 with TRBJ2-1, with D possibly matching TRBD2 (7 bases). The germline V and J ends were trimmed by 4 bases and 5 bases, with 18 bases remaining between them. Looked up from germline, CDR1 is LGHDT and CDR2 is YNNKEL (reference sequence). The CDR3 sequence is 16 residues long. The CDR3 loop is CASSPLGEGEDNEQFF. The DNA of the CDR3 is TGTGCCAGCAGCCCCTTAGGGGAGGGGGAGGACAATGAGCAGTTCTTC.

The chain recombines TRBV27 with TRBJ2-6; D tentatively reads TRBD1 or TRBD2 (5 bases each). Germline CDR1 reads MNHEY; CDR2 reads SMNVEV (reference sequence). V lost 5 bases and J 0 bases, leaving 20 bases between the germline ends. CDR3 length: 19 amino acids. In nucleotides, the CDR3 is TGTGCCAGCAGTCTGTACCCCGGGACGGTAAGCTCTGGGGCCAACGTCCTGACTTTC. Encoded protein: CASSLYPGTVSSGANVLTF.

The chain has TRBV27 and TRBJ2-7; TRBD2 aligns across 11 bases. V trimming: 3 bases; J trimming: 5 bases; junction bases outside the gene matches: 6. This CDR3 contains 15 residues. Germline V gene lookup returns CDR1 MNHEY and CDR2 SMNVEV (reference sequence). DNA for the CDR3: TGTGCCAGCAGTTTTCTAGCGGGAGGATGGGACGAGCAGTACTTC. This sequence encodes CASSFLAGGWDEQYF.

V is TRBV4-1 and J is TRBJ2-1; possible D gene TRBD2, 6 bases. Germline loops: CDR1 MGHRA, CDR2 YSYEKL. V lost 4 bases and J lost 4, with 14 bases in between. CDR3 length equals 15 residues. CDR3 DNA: TGCGCCAGCAGCCGCCTGGACTATGAATACAATGAGCAGTTCTTC. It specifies CASSRLDYEYNEQFF.

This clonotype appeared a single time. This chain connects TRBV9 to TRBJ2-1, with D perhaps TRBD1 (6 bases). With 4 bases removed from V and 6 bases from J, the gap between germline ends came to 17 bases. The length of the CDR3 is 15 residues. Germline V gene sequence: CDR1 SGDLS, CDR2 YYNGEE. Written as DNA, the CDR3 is TGTGCCAGCAGCCCGGGACGCAGGGGTACCAATGAGCAGTTCTTC. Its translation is CASSPGRRGTNEQFF.

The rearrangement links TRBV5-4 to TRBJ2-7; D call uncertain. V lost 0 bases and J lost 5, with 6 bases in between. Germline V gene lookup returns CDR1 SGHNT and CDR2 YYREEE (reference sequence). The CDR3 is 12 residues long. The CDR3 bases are TGTGCCAGCAGCTTGGTGGGTAACGAGCAGTACTTC. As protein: CASSLVGNEQYF.

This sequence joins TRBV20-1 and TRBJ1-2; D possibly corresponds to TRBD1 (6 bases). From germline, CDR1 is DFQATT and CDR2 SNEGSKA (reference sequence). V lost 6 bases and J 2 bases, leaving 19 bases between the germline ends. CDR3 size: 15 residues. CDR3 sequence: CSARSAGVVNYGYTF. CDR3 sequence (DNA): TGCAGTGCCCGATCAGCAGGGGTTGTAAACTATGGCTACACCTTC.

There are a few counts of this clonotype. The chain's CDR3 is CASSYSGQGWTEAFF. The DNA for the CDR3 is TGTGCCAGCAGTTACTCTGGACAGGGGTGGACTGAAGCTTTCTTT. The V call is TRBV6-5, the J call TRBJ1-1; 9 bases map to TRBD1. Losses at the gene ends were 0 bases for V and 5 bases for J; bases not matched to a gene: 4. Germline assignment: CDR1 MNHEY and CDR2 SVGAGI. The CDR3 totals 15 residues.

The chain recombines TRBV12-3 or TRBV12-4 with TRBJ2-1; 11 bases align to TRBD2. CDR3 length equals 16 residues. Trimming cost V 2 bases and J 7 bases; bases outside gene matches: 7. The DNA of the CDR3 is TGTGCCAGCAGTTTATCGATGGGACTAGCGGAAAATGAGCAGTTCTTC. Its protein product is CASSLSMGLAENEQFF.

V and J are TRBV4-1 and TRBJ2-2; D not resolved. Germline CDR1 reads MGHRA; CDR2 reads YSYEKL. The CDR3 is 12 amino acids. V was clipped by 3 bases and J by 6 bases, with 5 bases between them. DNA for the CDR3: TGCGCCAGCAGCCATGAATCCGGGGAGCTGTTTTTT. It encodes CASSHESGELFF.

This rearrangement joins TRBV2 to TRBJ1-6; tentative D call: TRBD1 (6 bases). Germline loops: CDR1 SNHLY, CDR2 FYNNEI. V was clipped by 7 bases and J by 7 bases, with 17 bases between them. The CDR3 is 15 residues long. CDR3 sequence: CASTAIGQSNSPLHF. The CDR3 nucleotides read TGTGCCAGCACGGCAATCGGACAGTCGAATTCACCCCTCCACTTT.

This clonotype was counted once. Here the CDR3 reads CASSLDRGVGEQFF. The CDR3 region has the DNA TGTGCCAGCAGCTTGGACAGGGGAGTCGGTGAGCAGTTCTTC. The V and J genes are TRBV5-4 and TRBJ2-1, with 7 bases fitting TRBD1. From germline, CDR1 is SGHNT and CDR2 YYREEE (reference sequence). Germline trimming cut 0 bases from V and 9 bases from J; bases unmatched to any gene: 6. CDR3 length: 14 amino acids.

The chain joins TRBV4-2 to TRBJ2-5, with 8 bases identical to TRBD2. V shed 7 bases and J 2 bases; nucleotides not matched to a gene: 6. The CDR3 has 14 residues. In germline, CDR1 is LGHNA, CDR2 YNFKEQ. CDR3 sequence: CASTLKREQETQYF. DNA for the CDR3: TGTGCCAGCACGCTGAAGCGGGAGCAAGAGACCCAGTACTTC.

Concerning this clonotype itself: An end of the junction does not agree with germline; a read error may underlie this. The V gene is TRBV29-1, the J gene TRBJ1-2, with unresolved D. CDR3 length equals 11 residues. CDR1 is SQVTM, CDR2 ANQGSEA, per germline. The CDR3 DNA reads TGCAGCGTTGAAGAAGGAAGGTTCGCCCTCTTC. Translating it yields CSVEEGRFALF.

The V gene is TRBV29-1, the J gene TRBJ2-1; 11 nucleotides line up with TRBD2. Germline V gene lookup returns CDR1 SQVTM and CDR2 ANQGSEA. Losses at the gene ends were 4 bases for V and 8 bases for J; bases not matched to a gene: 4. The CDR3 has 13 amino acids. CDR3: CSVVNSGRDEQFF. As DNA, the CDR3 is TGCAGCGTTGTAAATAGCGGGAGGGATGAGCAGTTCTTC.

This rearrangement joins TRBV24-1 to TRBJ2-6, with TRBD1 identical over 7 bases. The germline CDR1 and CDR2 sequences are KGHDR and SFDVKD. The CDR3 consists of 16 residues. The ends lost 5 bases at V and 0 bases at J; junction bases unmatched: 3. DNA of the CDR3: TGTGCCACCAGTGGTGACAGGGTCTCTGGGGCCAACGTCCTGACTTTC. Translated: CATSGDRVSGANVLTF.

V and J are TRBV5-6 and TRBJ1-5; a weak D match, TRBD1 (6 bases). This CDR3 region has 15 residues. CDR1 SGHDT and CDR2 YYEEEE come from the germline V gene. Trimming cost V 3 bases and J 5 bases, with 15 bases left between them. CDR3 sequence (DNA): TGTGCCAGCAGCTCGGGGCTCGAGGGGGATCAGCCCCAGCATTTT. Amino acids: CASSSGLEGDQPQHF.

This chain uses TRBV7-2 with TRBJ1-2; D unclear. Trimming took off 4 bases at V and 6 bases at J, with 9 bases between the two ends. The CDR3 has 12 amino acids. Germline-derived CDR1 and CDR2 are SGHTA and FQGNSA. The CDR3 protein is CASSWLGDGYTF. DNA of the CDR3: TGTGCCAGCAGCTGGCTTGGGGATGGCTACACCTTC.

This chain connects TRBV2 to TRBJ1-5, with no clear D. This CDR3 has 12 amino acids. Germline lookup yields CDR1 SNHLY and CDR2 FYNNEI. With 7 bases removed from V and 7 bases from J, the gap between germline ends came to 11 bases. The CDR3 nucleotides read TGTGCCAGCAATAGAAGGGAACAGCCCCAGCATTTT. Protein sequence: CASNRREQPQHF.

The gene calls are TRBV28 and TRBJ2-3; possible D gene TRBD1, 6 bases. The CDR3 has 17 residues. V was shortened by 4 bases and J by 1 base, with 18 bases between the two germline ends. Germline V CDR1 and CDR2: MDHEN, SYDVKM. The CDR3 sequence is CASSSPSGVKGTDTQYF. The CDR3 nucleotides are TGTGCCAGCAGTTCCCCCTCAGGGGTAAAAGGCACAGATACGCAGTATTTT.

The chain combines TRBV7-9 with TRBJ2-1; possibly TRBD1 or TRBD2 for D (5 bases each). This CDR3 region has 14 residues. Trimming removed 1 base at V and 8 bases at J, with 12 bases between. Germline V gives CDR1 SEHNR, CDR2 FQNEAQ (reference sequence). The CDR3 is CASSLVDLGDEQFF. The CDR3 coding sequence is TGTGCCAGCAGCTTAGTGGACTTAGGGGATGAGCAGTTCTTC.

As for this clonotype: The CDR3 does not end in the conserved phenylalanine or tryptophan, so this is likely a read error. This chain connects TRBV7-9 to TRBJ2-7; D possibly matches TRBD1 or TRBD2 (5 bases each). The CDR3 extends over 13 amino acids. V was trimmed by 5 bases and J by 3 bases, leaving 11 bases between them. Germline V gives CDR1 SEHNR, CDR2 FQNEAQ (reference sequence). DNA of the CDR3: TGTGCCAGCAGCCCCGGGACGGACTACGAGCAGTACCTC. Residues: CASSPGTDYEQYL.

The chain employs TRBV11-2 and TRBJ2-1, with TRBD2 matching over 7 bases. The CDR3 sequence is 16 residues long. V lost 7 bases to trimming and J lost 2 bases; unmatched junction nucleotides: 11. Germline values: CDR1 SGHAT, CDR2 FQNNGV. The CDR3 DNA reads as TGTGCCAGCACCCCTGCTGCGGGAGATACCTACAATGAGCAGTTCTTC. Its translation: CASTPAAGDTYNEQFF.